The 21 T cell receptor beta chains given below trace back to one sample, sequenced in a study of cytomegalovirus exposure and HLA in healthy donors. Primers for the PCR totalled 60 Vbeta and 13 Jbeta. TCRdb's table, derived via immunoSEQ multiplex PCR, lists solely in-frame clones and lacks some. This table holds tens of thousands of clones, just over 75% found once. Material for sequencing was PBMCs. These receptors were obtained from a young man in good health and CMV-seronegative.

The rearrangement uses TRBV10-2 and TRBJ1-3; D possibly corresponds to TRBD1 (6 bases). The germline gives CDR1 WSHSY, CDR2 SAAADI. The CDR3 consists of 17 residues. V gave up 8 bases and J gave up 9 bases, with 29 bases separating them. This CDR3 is CASLGERGGAKSATIYF. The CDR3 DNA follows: TGCGCCAGCCTCGGGGAGCGTGGGGGCGCAAAGTCGGCCACCATATATTTT.

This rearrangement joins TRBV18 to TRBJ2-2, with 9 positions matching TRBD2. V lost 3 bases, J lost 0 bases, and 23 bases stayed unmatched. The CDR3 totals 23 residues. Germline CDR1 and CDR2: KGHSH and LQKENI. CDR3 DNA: TGTGCCAGCTCACCCTTTAGTTCGGGGGCGAGACTAGCGGTACTTACGAACACCGGGGAGCTGTTTTTT. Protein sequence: CASSPFSSGARLAVLTNTGELFF.

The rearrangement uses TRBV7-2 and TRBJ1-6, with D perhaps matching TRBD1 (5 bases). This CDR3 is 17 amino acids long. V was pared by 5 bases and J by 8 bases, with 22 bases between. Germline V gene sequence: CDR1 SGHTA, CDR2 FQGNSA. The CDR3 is CASSPLIGARPDSPLHF. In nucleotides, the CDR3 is TGTGCCAGCAGCCCCCTTATTGGGGCCAGGCCAGATTCACCCCTCCACTTT.

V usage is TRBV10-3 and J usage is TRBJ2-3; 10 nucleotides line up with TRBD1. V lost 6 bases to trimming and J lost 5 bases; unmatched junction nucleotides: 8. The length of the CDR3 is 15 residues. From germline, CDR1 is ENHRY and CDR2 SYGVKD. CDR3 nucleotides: TGTGCCATCAGATCCGGACAGGGGGTATTAGATACGCAGTATTTT. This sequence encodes CAIRSGQGVLDTQYF.

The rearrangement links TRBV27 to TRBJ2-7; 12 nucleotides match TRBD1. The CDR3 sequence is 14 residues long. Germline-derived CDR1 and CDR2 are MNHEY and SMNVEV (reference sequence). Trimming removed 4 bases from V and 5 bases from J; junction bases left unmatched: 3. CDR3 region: CASSYRDRGHEQYF. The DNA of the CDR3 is TGTGCCAGCAGTTACCGGGACAGGGGGCACGAGCAGTACTTC.

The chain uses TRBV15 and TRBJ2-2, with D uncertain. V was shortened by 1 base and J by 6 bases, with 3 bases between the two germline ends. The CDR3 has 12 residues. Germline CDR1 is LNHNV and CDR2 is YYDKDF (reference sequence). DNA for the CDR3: TGTGCCACCAGCAGAGTATCCGGGGAGCTGTTTTTT. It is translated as CATSRVSGELFF.

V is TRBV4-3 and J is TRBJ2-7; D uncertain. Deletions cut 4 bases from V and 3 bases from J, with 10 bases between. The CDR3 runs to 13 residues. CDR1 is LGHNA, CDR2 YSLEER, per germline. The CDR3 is CASSPTRFYEQYF. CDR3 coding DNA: TGCGCCAGCAGCCCTACCAGGTTCTACGAGCAGTACTTC.

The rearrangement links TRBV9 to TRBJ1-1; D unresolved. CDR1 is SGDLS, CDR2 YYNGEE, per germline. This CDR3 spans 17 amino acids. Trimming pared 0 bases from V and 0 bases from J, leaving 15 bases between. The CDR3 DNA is TGTGCCAGCAGCGTAGACAACAACCCAAACATGAACACTGAAGCTTTCTTT. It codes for CASSVDNNPNMNTEAFF.

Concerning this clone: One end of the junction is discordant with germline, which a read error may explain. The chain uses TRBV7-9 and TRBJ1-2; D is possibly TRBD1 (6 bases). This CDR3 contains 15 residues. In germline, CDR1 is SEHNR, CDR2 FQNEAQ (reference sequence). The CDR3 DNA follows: TGTTCCAGCAGCTTAGCGGGGGCAGGGGCGCGGTACCCCACCTTC. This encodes CSSSLAGAGARYPTF.

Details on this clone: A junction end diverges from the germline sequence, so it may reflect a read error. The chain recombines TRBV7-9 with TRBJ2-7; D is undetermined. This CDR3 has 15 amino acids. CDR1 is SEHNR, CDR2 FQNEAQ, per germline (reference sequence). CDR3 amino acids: CSSSLNSESSYEQYF. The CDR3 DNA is TGTTCCAGCAGCTTAAACTCCGAGTCCTCCTACGAGCAGTACTTC. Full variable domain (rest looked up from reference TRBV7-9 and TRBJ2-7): DTGVSQNPRHKITKRGQNVTFRCDPISEHNRLYWYRQTLGQGPEFLTYFQNEAQLEKSRLLSDRFSAERPKGSFSTLEIQRTEQGDSAMYLCSSSLNSESSYEQYFGPGTRLTVT.

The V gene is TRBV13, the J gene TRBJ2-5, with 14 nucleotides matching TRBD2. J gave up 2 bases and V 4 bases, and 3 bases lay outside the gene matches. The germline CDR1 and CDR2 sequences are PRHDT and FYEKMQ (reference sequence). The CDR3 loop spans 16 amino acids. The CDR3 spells CASSSGLAGGQETQYF. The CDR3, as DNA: TGTGCCAGCAGCTCTGGACTAGCGGGGGGTCAAGAGACCCAGTACTTC.

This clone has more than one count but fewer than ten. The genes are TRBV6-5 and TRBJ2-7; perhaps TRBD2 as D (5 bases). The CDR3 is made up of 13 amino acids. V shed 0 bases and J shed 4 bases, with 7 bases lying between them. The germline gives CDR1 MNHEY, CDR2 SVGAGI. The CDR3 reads CASSYSRGYEQYF. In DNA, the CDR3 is TGTGCCAGCAGTTACTCGCGAGGGTACGAGCAGTACTTC.

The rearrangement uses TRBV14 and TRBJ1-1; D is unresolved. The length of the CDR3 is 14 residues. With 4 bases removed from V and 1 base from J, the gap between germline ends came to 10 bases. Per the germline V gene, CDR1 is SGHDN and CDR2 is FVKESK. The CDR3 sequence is CASSPETGNTEAFF. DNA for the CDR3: TGTGCCAGCAGCCCCGAGACGGGGAACACTGAAGCTTTCTTT.

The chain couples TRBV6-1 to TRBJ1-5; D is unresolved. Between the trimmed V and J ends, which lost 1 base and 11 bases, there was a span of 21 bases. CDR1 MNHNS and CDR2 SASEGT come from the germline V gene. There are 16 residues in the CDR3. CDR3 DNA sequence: TGTGCCAGCAGTGAAGTTCGGATGGGCTGGTCGTTGTCCCAGCATTTT. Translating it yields CASSEVRMGWSLSQHF.

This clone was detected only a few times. This chain's CDR3 is CAIMETVSYEQYF. DNA for the CDR3: TGTGCCATCATGGAGACGGTCTCCTACGAGCAGTACTTC. This chain links TRBV10-3 with TRBJ2-7; D ambiguous. V was shortened by 7 bases and J by 0 bases, with 10 bases between the two germline ends. From germline, CDR1 is ENHRY and CDR2 SYGVKD. The CDR3 has 13 amino acids.

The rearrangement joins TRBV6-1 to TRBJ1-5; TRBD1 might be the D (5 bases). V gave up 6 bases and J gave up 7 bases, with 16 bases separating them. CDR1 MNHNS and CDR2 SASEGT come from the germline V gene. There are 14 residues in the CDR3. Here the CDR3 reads CASSPTGPVQPQHF. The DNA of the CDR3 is TGTGCCAGCAGCCCAACAGGCCCCGTCCAGCCCCAGCATTTT.

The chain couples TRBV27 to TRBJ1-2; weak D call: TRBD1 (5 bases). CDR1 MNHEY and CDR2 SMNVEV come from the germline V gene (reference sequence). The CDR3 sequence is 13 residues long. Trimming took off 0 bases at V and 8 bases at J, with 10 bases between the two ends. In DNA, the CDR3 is TGTGCCAGCAGTTTATCCAGGGCGGGAGGCTACACCTTC. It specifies CASSLSRAGGYTF.

The CDR3 loop reads CASSQDFRDRVYSEQYF. The CDR3 region has the DNA TGCGCCAGCAGCCAAGATTTTCGAGACAGGGTATACTCCGAGCAGTACTTC. The chain employs TRBV4-1 and TRBJ2-7; the match to TRBD1 covers 7 bases. The germline gives CDR1 MGHRA, CDR2 YSYEKL. Trimming removed 0 bases from V and 6 bases from J; junction bases left unmatched: 14. This CDR3 comprises 17 residues.

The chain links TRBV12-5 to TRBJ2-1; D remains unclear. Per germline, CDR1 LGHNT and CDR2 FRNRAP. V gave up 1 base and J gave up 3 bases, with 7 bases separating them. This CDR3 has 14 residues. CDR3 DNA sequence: TGTGCTAGTGGTTTGGGAGTTCTCTACAATGAGCAGTTCTTC. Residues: CASGLGVLYNEQFF.

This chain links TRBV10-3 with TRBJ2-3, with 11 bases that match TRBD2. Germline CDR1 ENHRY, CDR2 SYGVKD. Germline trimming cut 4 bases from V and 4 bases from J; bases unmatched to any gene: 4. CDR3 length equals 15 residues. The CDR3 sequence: CAISVVAGGADTQYF. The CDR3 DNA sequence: TGTGCCATCAGTGTAGTAGCGGGAGGGGCAGATACGCAGTATTTT.

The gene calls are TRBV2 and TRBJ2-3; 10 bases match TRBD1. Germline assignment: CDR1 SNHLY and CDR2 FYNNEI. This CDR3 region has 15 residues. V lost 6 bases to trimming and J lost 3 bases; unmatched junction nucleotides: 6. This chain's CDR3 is CASSDRGRPTDTQYF. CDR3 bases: TGTGCCAGCAGCGACAGGGGGCGTCCAACAGATACGCAGTATTTT.